The entry that follows covers one T cell receptor beta chain sequence. The antigen is unknown. The sample originates from a study of cytomegalovirus exposure and HLA in healthy donors. Study results and limitations: By HLA locus, TCR association rates varied in a later analysis, with DRB1 showing the most and HLA-C the fewest. Immune exposure information comprised only CMV serostatus. The analysis excluded some indistinguishable V segments, including TRBV6-2 and TRBV6-3.

PCR amplification relied on 60 Vbeta primers (plus 13 Jbeta primers). Assay used: immunoSEQ multiplex PCR; TCRdb lists only in-frame clones, some missing. The sample has 95,000 to 100,000 clones; approximately 89% are singletons. This CDR3 has 13 residues. The germline CDR1 and CDR2 sequences are MGHRA and YSYEKL. Deletions cut 1 base from V and 5 bases from J, with 6 bases between. The V gene is TRBV4-1, the J gene TRBJ1-3; D unclear. This TCR was recovered from a man aged 25 to 45 in good health and CMV-seronegative. Sequenced material: PBMCs. The CDR3 here is CASSQGVRNTIYF. The CDR3 coding sequence is TGCGCCAGCAGCCAAGGCGTTCGAAACACCATATATTTT.